Listed here is a single T cell receptor beta chain. Its antigen remains unidentified. Patients with resected limited-stage small-cell lung cancer, operated 2008 to 2020. All donors had upfront surgery, without preoperative chemotherapy or radiotherapy, and never received immunotherapy. These data belong to a study of T cells and copy number aberrations in small-cell lung cancer. The study's findings and limits: A small sample size limited this study; results need validation. Sequencing artifacts are a known risk, since all specimens were formalin-fixed paraffin-embedded.

The repertoire was sequenced with immunoSEQ multiplex PCR; TCRdb's copy has only in-frame clones and lacks some. The data show thousands of clones, with 80% to 90% seen just once and roughly 4.6% held by the top ten. The sample comprised normal tissue next to the tumor. This TCR was sampled from a woman between 50 and 59 years old with small cell lung cancer.

CDR3 loop: CASRWFGQGENAFF. The DNA of the CDR3 is TGTGCCAGCAGGTGGTTTGGGCAGGGGGAGAATGCTTTCTTT. The chain employs TRBV2 and TRBJ1-1; 7 bases map to TRBD1. This CDR3 region has 14 residues. Germline V gene sequence: CDR1 SNHLY, CDR2 FYNNEI. Unmatched junction bases numbered 15, after V lost 6 bases and J lost 11 bases.